Shown below are 13 T cell receptor beta chains from a single sample sequenced in a study of T cells in Graves' hyperthyroidism and ophthalmopathy. From RNA transcripts, TCR beta CDR3 regions were amplified. The HTBI primer set was used in a first-round RT-PCR of the TCR CDR3. MiXCR was run by TCRdb on the multiplex PCR reads, yielding one entry per CDR3 protein. The data hold about 420,000 distinct CDR3 sequences, with roughly 15% observed a single time. The specimen was blood. The receptors were gathered from a woman under 30 with Graves' hyperthyroidism.

This clonotype has ten or more counts. V is TRBV28 and J is TRBJ1-5, with D unclear. Germline CDR1 MDHEN, CDR2 SYDVKM. The CDR3 runs 14 residues. Trimming stripped 6 bases from V and 10 bases from J, with 19 bases between. The CDR3 DNA sequence: TGTGCCAGCAGCCAGTCTCGTAGTTTACGCCCCCAGCATTTT. This encodes CASSQSRSLRPQHF. The variable domain in full, with the rest retrieved from reference TRBV28 and TRBJ1-5, is DVKVTQSSRYLVKRTGEKVFLECVQDMDHENMFWYRQDPGLGLRLIYFSYDVKMKEKGDIPEGYSVSREKKERFSLILESASTNQTSMYLCASSQSRSLRPQHFGDGTRLSIL.

The sample holds many counts of this clonotype. The chain recombines TRBV28 with TRBJ2-7; D remains ambiguous. V lost 6 bases to trimming and J lost 7 bases, with 10 bases between them. The CDR3 runs to 11 residues. Germline CDR1 reads MDHEN; CDR2 reads SYDVKM. The CDR3, as DNA: TGTGCCAGCAGCCGTACGAGGGAGCAGTACTTC. It is translated as CASSRTREQYF.

This clonotype was picked up many times. The chain is built from TRBV30 and TRBJ2-5; 9 bases are a match to TRBD1. Germline V gene sequence: CDR1 GTSNPN, CDR2 SVGIG (reference sequence). CDR3 length equals 16 residues. V lost 3 bases to trimming and J lost 5 bases; unmatched junction nucleotides: 13. The CDR3 DNA reads TGTGCCTGGAGAAACAAACCGGGACAGGGTGACGAGACCCAGTACTTC. Translated, it gives CAWRNKPGQGDETQYF.

This clonotype was seen at least ten times. This chain uses TRBV29-1 with TRBJ1-3; 7 bases map to TRBD1. V lost 6 bases, J lost 6 bases, and 2 bases stayed unmatched. The germline V gene encodes CDR1 SQVTM and CDR2 ANQGSEA. This CDR3 comprises 11 residues. DNA of the CDR3: TGCAGCGTAAGGGGGCAAAACACCATATATTTT. This sequence encodes CSVRGQNTIYF.

This clonotype was seen at least ten times. The rearrangement links TRBV30 to TRBJ1-5; tentative D call: TRBD1 (5 bases). V lost 6 bases and J 5 bases, leaving 11 bases between the germline ends. The CDR3 extends over 12 amino acids. The germline V gene has CDR1 GTSNPN and CDR2 SVGIG (reference sequence). CDR3 DNA sequence: TGTGCCTGTTCGTTCAGGGATCAGCCCCAGCATTTT. It specifies CACSFRDQPQHF.

This clonotype was detected many times. This chain connects TRBV18 to TRBJ1-1; 9 bases agree with TRBD1. V lost 3 bases and J lost 2; bases outside the gene matches: 7. The germline gives CDR1 KGHSH, CDR2 LQKENI. The CDR3 totals 16 residues. The CDR3 bases are TGTGCCAGCTCACCTTCCGGGACAGGGTCCAACACTGAAGCTTTCTTT. Its protein is CASSPSGTGSNTEAFF.

This clonotype was observed a handful of times. The chain recombines TRBV6-5 with TRBJ2-3, with TRBD1 as a possible D gene (5 bases). Germline CDR1 MNHEY, CDR2 SVGAGI. There are 13 residues in the CDR3. The ends were cut back, 2 bases at V and 5 bases at J, with 8 bases in the middle. The CDR3 DNA reads as TGTGCCAGCAGTTACGGGGCGTTAGATACGCAGTATTTT. It codes for CASSYGALDTQYF.

This sequence joins TRBV11-2 and TRBJ1-1, with 9 bases matching TRBD1. The CDR3 runs 14 residues. The germline V gene has CDR1 SGHAT and CDR2 FQNNGV. Trimming removed 5 bases from V and 3 bases from J; junction bases left unmatched: 4. The CDR3 here is CASSPRDRDTEAFF. CDR3 in DNA: TGTGCCAGCAGCCCTCGGGACAGGGACACTGAAGCTTTCTTT.

V is TRBV5-5 and J is TRBJ2-5; possible D gene TRBD2, 5 bases. The CDR3 covers 13 residues. Looked up from germline, CDR1 is SGHKS and CDR2 is YYEKEE (reference sequence). Trimming removed 1 base at V and 9 bases at J, with 13 bases between. For the CDR3, the DNA is TGTGCCAGCAGCTTGAGGGATATGGAGGCCCAGTACTTC. Amino acid sequence: CASSLRDMEAQYF.

The sample holds many counts of this clonotype. CDR3 sequence reads: CSVDGGTGSYEQYF. For the CDR3, the DNA is TGCAGCGTTGATGGGGGGACGGGATCCTACGAGCAGTACTTC. The chain uses TRBV29-1 and TRBJ2-7; D may be TRBD2 (6 bases). The CDR3 covers 14 residues. Germline V gene data show CDR1 as SQVTM and CDR2 as ANQGSEA. Trimming removed 3 bases from V and 1 base from J, with 13 bases in between.

The V call is TRBV19, the J call TRBJ2-1; 9 bases align to TRBD2. Germline V gene lookup returns CDR1 LNHDA and CDR2 SQIVND (reference sequence). This CDR3 is 18 amino acids long. The junction had 10 bases not matched to a gene; V was cut back by 0 bases and J by 4 bases. For the CDR3, the DNA is TGTGCCAGTAGTATAGATATAAGCCTAGCGGGGCCTTACAATGAGCAGTTCTTC. This sequence encodes CASSIDISLAGPYNEQFF.

Remarks on this clonotype: Since a much larger clone is just one base distant, this may be a read error. The chain joins TRBV5-5 to TRBJ2-1, with D perhaps assigned TRBD1 or TRBD2 (6 bases each). Trimming pared 2 bases from V and 5 bases from J, leaving 14 bases between. Germline V gives CDR1 SGHKS, CDR2 YYEKEE (reference sequence). This CDR3 has 15 residues. CDR3 coding DNA: TGTGCCAGCAGCTTACAGGACGGGGGCCACAATGAGCAGTTCTTC. It specifies CASSLQDGGHNEQFF. The full variable domain, rest sourced from reference TRBV5-5 and TRBJ2-1, is DAGVTQSPTHLIKTRGQQVTLRCSPISGHKSVSWYQQVLGQGPQFIFQYYEKEERGRGNFPDRFSARQFPNYSSELNVNALLLGDSALYLCASSLQDGGHNEQFFGPGTRLTVL.

This clonotype was detected ten times or more. This chain uses TRBV7-2 with TRBJ2-3, with 8 positions matching TRBD2. The V gene's germline CDR1 is SGHTA and CDR2 FQGNSA. Trimming at V came to 0 bases and at J to 6 bases, leaving 8 bases not matched to a gene. The CDR3 length is 16 residues. CDR3: CASSLAEREMVDTQYF. The CDR3 region has the DNA TGTGCCAGCAGCTTAGCAGAGCGGGAGATGGTCGATACGCAGTATTTT. Using reference TRBV7-2 and TRBJ2-3 for the parts outside the CDR3, the full variable domain is GAGVSQSPSNKVTEKGKDVELRCDPISGHTALYWYRQSLGQGLEFLIYFQGNSAPDKSGLPSDRFSAERTGGSVSTLTIQRTQQEDSAVYLCASSLAEREMVDTQYFGPGTRLTVL.